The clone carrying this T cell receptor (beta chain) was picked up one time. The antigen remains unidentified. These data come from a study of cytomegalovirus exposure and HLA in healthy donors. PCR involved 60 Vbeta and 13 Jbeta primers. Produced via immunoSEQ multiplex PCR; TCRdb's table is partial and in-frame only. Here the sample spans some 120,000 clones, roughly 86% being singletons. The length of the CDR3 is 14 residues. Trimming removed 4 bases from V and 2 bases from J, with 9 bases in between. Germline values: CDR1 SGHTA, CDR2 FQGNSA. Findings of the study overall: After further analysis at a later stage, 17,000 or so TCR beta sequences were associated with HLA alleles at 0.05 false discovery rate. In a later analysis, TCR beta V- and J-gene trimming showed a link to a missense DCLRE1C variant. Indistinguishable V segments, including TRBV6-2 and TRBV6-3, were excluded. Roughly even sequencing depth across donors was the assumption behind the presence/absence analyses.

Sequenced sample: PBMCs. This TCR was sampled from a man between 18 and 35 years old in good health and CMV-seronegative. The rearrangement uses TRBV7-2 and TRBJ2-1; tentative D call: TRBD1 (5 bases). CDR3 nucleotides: TGTGCCAGCAGCTCAGGACATACCTACAATGAGCAGTTCTTC. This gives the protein CASSSGHTYNEQFF.